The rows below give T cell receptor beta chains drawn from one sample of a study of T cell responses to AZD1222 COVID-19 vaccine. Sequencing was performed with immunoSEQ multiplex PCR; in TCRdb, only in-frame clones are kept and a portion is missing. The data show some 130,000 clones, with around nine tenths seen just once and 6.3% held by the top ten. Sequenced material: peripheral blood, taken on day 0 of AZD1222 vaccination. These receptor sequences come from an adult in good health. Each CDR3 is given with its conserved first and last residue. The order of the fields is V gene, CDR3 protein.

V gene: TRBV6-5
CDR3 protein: CASLGTSGDYEQYF

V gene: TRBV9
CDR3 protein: CASSVALQGPYEQYF

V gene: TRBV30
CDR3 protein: CAWSSRNSYNSPLHF

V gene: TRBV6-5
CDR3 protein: CASQGTQRAYEQYF

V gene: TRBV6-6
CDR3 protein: CASSPNIDTSIPYEQYF

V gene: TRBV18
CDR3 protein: CASSPSSQGAGYEQYF

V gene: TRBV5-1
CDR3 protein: CASSRSLGDFSYEQYF

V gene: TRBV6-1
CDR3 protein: CASSESGGDDEQFF

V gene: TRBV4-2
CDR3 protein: CASTRTLDEGYTF

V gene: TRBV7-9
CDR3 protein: CASSLDQGVGRAFF

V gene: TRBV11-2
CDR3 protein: CASSLALNTDTQYF

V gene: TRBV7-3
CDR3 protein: CASSKDNRQPQHF

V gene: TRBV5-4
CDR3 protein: CASSRQVDGYTF

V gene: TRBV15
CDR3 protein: CATSRARAPWDGYTF

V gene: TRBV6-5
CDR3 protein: CASSPTVRGENEQFF

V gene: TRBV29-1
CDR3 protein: CSVVKGANYGYTF

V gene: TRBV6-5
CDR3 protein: CASSHMNEQFF

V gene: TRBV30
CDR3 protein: CAWSVLAENSPLHF

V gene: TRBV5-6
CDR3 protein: CASSLRQGTNEKLFF

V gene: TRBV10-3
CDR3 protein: CAIRRGTGEGSPLHF

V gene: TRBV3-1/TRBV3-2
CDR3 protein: CASSRPVGGLAGGNEQFF

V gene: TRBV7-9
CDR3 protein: CASSARTGSDSPLHF

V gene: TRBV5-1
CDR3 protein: CASSLPGIQTKNIQYF

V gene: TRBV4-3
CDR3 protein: CASSQDWGGYGYTF

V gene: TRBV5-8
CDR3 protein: CASSLAAGNSPLHF

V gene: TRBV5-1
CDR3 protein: CASSFSEDTEAFF

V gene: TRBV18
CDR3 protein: CASSPRGTGSGNQPQHF

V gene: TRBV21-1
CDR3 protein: CASSVRTGVSRDEQFF

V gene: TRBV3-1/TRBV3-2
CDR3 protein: CASSQGLNQPQHF

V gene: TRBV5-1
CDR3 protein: CASSLTGGRNQPQHF

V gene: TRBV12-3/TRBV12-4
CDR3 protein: CASSLATAYEQYF

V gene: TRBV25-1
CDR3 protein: CASSAPTGTYNEQFF

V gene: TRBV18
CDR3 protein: CASSMIETQYF

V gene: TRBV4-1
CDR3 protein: CASSQEIRGDGYTF

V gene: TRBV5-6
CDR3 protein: CASSWTGTGAAEKLFF

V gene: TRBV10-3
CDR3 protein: CAISESRPGVEAFF

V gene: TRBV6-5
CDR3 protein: CASSWDRGNTEAFF

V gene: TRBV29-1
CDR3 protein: CSVDTEAFF

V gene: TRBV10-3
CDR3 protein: CAIREGSRNLYGYTF

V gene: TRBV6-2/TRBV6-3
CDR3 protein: CASSPLFTGNTGELFF

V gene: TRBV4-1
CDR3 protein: CASSQDRGRQPQHF

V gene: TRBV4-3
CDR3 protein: CASSQDGIAGGQSIQYF

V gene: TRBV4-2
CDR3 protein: CASSQEEAGRYTF

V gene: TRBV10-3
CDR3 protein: CAISPRRQGITEAFF

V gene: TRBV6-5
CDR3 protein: CASSSTNYGYTF

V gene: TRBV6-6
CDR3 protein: CASSRLNTEAFF

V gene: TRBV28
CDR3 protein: CASSLDSQETQYF